This TCR beta chain was identified in a study of T cells after somatic rescue of genetic block. V lost 6 bases and J lost 10, with 7 bases in between. The CDR3 runs to 10 residues. Per the germline V gene, CDR1 is SNHLY and CDR2 is FYNNEI. TCRdb's table, derived via immunoSEQ multiplex PCR, lists solely in-frame clones and lacks some. The sample lists approximately 10,000 clones; under 80% were seen once. The TCR was taken from a boy younger than 18. The sample comprised peripheral blood mononuclear cells (PBMCs). The J gene is TRBJ2-1, the V gene TRBV2; D gene unclear. CDR3 nucleotide sequence: TGTGCCAGCAGCGCCCGGGAGCAGTTCTTC. Its protein product is CASSAREQFF.